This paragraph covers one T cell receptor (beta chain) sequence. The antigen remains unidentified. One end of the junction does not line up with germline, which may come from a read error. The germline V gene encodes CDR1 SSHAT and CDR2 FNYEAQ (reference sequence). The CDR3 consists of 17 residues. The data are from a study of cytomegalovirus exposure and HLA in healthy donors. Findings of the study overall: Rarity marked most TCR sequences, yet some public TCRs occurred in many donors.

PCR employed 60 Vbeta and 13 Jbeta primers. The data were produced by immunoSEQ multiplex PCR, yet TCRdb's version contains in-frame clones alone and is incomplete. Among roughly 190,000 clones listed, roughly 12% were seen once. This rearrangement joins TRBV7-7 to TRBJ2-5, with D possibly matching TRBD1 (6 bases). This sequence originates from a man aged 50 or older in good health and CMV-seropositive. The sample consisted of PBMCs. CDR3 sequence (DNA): TGTGCTAGCAGCCCACGAACGCACTTGACAGGCCAAGAGACCCAGTACTTC. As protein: CASSPRTHLTGQETQYF.